This T cell receptor beta chain was profiled in a study of blood T cell repertoires in COVID-19. Study-level background: From T cells, B-cell-depleted T cells, or PBMCs came the material, which was cDNA or gDNA.

Participants spanned ages about 18 to 95 years and resided in about 24 US areas. Participants' own reports of clinical history determined their cohort assignment. Per germline, CDR1 KGHSH and CDR2 LQKENI. V dropped 1 base and J dropped 3 bases, with 12 bases sitting between them. This CDR3 has 15 residues. In the original workflow: Reference gene primer amplification yielded estimated nucleated cell counts. The protocol was immunoSEQ multiplex PCR, while the TCRdb copy is restricted to in-frame clones and leaves out a portion. V, J and clone size reflect that table, while D and trimming were determined from the DNA. The sample lists around 280,000 clones, around 87% occurring once.

V gene TRBV18 combines with J gene TRBJ1-1; D possibly corresponds to TRBD1 (5 bases). The receptor was derived from a woman younger than 35 with acute COVID-19. Sequenced material: PBMCs or T cells enriched from blood (not recorded which). The CDR3 DNA reads TGTGCCAGCTCACCACGGGGGGGAGGGGACACTGAAGCTTTCTTT. This encodes CASSPRGGGDTEAFF.